This note documents a single TCR beta chain sequence. Authors' analysis steps: Estimated nucleated cell counts came from reference gene primer amplification. The protocol was immunoSEQ multiplex PCR, while the TCRdb copy is restricted to in-frame clones and leaves out a portion. From that table come the V and J calls and clone size; the DNA was used to work out D and trimming. The sample shows approximately 150,000 clones, 87% of them seen only once. The record originates from a study of blood T cell repertoires in COVID-19. On the study more broadly: There were acute and convalescent COVID-19 samples, and they came from the United States, Italy and Spain. The analysed material was cDNA or gDNA that came from T cells, B-cell-depleted T cells, or PBMCs.

Trimming took 8 bases from V and 1 from J, leaving 9 bases between them. Germline CDR1 SNHLY, CDR2 FYNNEI. CDR3 length: 12 residues. The J gene is TRBJ2-7, the V gene TRBV2, with D uncertain. Sequenced: peripheral blood. The clonotype comes from a middle-aged man who had recovered from COVID-19. The CDR3 region has the DNA TGTGCCAGCGGGCTGACGTCCTACGAGCAGTACTTC. This gives the protein CASGLTSYEQYF.